This T cell receptor beta chain was obtained from a study of blood T cell repertoires in COVID-19. Those enrolled, adults aged roughly 18 to 95 years, came from about two dozen US areas. Individuals in the exposed group had encountered a COVID-19 case within 2 weeks preceding study entry. Libraries were prepared by immunoSEQ multiplex PCR; TCRdb keeps only in-frame clonotypes and omits some of them. The repertoire has 200,000 to 250,000 clones, around 89% of them found once; the top ten carry approximately 0.9%. Specimen: PBMCs or T cells enriched from blood (not recorded which). The source of this sequence is a man aged 50-60 years who had been exposed to COVID-19.

The CDR3 region has the DNA TGCAGTGCTAGTGGTACAGCGGGGGACACAGATACGCAGTATTTT. Amino acid sequence: CSASGTAGDTDTQYF. This chain connects TRBV20-1 to TRBJ2-3, with 8 bases identical to TRBD2. This CDR3 has 15 amino acids. CDR1 is DFQATT and CDR2 is SNEGSKA in the germline V gene (reference sequence). V dropped 3 bases and J dropped 2; count of bases not matched to a gene: 7.